The 5 T cell receptor beta chains reported below all come from one sample, sequenced in a study of blood T cell repertoires in COVID-19. Libraries were prepared by immunoSEQ multiplex PCR; TCRdb keeps only in-frame clonotypes and omits some of them. The sample consists of more than 95,000 clones, around 85% of them appearing once. The specimen sequenced was peripheral blood. The receptors stem from a woman older than 75 with active or convalescent COVID-19.

The CDR3 loop is CASSPRQVIYEQYF. In nucleotides, the CDR3 is TGTGCCAGCTCCCCTCGACAAGTTATATACGAGCAGTACTTC. The chain uses TRBV18 and TRBJ2-7; D not certain. This CDR3 comprises 14 residues. Germline CDR1 and CDR2: KGHSH and LQKENI. The V end was cut by 6 bases, the J end by 4 bases, with 16 bases between.

The chain combines TRBV28 with TRBJ2-6; D is possibly TRBD2 (5 bases). Trimming took 5 bases from V and 0 from J, leaving 14 bases between them. The germline V gene has CDR1 MDHEN and CDR2 SYDVKM. CDR3 length: 17 residues. The chain's CDR3 is CASSTYRGSSGANVLTF. DNA for the CDR3: TGTGCCAGCAGTACTTACCGGGGTAGCTCTGGGGCCAACGTCCTGACTTTC.

This clone appeared a few times. The DNA of the CDR3 is TGTGCCATCCTCATTGGACTAGCGGAAAGCACCGGGGAGCTGTTTTTT. Protein: CAILIGLAESTGELFF. V gene TRBV10-3 combines with J gene TRBJ2-2; 10 positions match TRBD2. V trimming: 8 bases; J trimming: 4 bases; junction bases outside the gene matches: 10. This CDR3 region has 16 residues. CDR1 and CDR2 from the germline V gene are ENHRY and SYGVKD.

CDR3 residues: CASSQEDSRTEAFF. The DNA for the CDR3 is TGTGCCAGCAGCCAGGAGGACAGTCGGACTGAAGCTTTCTTT. The chain has TRBV4-2 and TRBJ1-1; D possibly corresponds to TRBD1 (6 bases). Germline V gene data show CDR1 as LGHNA and CDR2 as YNFKEQ. Trimming left V 3 bases short and J 5 bases short, with 13 bases between. The CDR3 is 14 residues long.

V and J are TRBV6-1 and TRBJ2-7; TRBD2 matches 12 bases. The ends lost 4 bases at V and 4 bases at J; junction bases unmatched: 8. Germline V CDR1 and CDR2: MNHNS, SASEGT. The CDR3 is 16 residues long. This CDR3 is CASSAPVTSGSYEQYF. In nucleotides, the CDR3 is TGTGCCAGCAGTGCACCCGTGACTAGCGGGAGTTACGAGCAGTACTTC.